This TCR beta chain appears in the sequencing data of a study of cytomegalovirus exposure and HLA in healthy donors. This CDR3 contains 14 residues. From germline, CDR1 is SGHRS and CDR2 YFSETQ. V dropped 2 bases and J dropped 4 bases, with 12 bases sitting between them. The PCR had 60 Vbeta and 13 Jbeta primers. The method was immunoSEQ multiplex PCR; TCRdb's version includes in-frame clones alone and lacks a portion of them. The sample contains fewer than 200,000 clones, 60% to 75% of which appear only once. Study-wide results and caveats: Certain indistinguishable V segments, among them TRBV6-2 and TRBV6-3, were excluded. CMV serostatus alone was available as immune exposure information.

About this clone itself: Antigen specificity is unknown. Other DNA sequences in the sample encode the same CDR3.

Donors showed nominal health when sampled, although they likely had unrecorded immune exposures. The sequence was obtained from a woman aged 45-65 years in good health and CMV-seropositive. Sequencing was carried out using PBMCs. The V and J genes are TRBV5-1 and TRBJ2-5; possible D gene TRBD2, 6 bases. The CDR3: CASSLEGGGETQYF. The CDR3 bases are TGCGCCAGCAGCTTAGAGGGAGGCGGAGAGACCCAGTACTTC.